The next 22 T cell receptor beta chains were all read from a single sample in a study of control samples from healthy donors and cancer patients. Data came from immunoSEQ multiplex PCR; TCRdb stores just in-frame clones and leaves some out. The sample shows 150,000 to 200,000 clones, roughly nine tenths of them seen only once. Sequencing was performed on blood. All receptors derive from a man aged 25-45 years in good health.

The chain combines TRBV12-3 or TRBV12-4 with TRBJ2-7; TRBD1 matches at 7 bases. With V trimmed by 6 bases and J by 4 bases, 3 bases remained unmatched. The CDR3 runs 12 residues. The CDR3 nucleotides read TGTGCCAGCAGCACACAGGGGTACGAGCAGTACTTC. It specifies CASSTQGYEQYF.

The gene calls are TRBV27 and TRBJ2-7; 7 nucleotides align to TRBD2. The germline V gene has CDR1 MNHEY and CDR2 SMNVEV (reference sequence). CDR3 size: 14 residues. Unmatched junction bases numbered 8, after V lost 7 bases and J lost 2 bases. CDR3: CASTTSGETYEQYF. CDR3 DNA: TGTGCCAGCACCACGAGCGGGGAAACCTACGAGCAGTACTTC.

For this clone: Compared with germline, one end of the junction differs, possibly owing to a read error. The V and J genes are TRBV28 and TRBJ1-5; 7 bases line up with TRBD1. Germline CDR1 and CDR2: MDHEN and SYDVKM. There are 15 residues in the CDR3. The CDR3 DNA reads as TGTACCAGCAGTTTAAGGCAGGGGGGGTATCAGCCCCAGCATTTT. This encodes CTSSLRQGGYQPQHF.

This clone was seen only once. V usage is TRBV3-1 (or the pseudogene TRBV3-2) and J usage is TRBJ2-1; 16 nucleotides line up with TRBD2. There are 18 residues in the CDR3. After removal of 4 bases from V and 6 bases from J, the junction contained 9 bases not matched to a gene. Germline V CDR1 and CDR2: LGHDT, YNNKEL (reference sequence). The CDR3: CASSPAGTSGRAVNEQFF. The CDR3 DNA follows: TGTGCCAGCAGCCCCGCCGGGACTAGCGGGAGGGCAGTCAATGAGCAGTTCTTC.

The chain uses TRBV11-2 and TRBJ1-2; no clear D. The CDR3 loop spans 14 amino acids. Germline-derived CDR1 and CDR2 are SGHAT and FQNNGV. With 0 bases removed from V and 8 bases from J, the gap between germline ends came to 13 bases. The CDR3 coding sequence is TGTGCCAGCAGCTTAGACACCGCGTTTAGGGGCTACACCTTC. It encodes CASSLDTAFRGYTF.

This clone was seen once. The chain uses TRBV27 and TRBJ2-7; tentative D call: TRBD2 (6 bases). Germline lookup yields CDR1 MNHEY and CDR2 SMNVEV (reference sequence). CDR3 length: 14 residues. V lost 10 bases to trimming and J lost 0 bases, with 16 bases between them. Here the CDR3 reads CATHTPGSSYEQYF. The DNA for the CDR3 is TGTGCCACCCACACCCCCGGGAGCTCCTACGAGCAGTACTTC.

This clone was counted a single time. V usage is TRBV19 and J usage is TRBJ1-4; D uncertain. The V gene's germline CDR1 is LNHDA and CDR2 SQIVND (reference sequence). The length of the CDR3 is 12 residues. The V gene lost 10 bases and the J gene lost 5 bases, with 11 bases spanning the gap. CDR3 amino acids: CATADRNEKLFF. The CDR3 nucleotides read TGTGCCACCGCGGACCGGAATGAAAAACTGTTTTTT.

The CDR3 is CASSPQGSDGYTF. The CDR3 nucleotides are TGTGCCAGCAGTCCTCAGGGTAGTGATGGCTACACCTTC. The chain joins TRBV6-5 to TRBJ1-2; possibly TRBD1 for D (5 bases). Germline V gives CDR1 MNHEY, CDR2 SVGAGI. CDR3 length: 13 residues. The V end lost 5 bases, the J end lost 6 bases, and 13 bases lay between the germline ends.

The V gene is TRBV5-1, the J gene TRBJ1-1; D is undetermined. In germline, CDR1 is SGHRS, CDR2 YFSETQ. The V end was cut by 3 bases, the J end by 4 bases, with 7 bases between. There are 12 residues in the CDR3. The CDR3 loop is CASSSGGTEAFF. The CDR3, as DNA: TGCGCCAGCAGCTCGGGCGGCACTGAAGCTTTCTTT. Supplemented by reference TRBV5-1 and TRBJ1-1, the full variable domain reads KAGVTQTPRYLIKTRGQQVTLSCSPISGHRSVSWYQQTPGQGLQFLFEYFSETQRNKGNFPGRFSGRQFSNSRSEMNVSTLELGDSALYLCASSSGGTEAFFGQGTRLTVV.

J is TRBJ1-1 and V is TRBV6-2 or TRBV6-3; 8 positions match TRBD1. Germline V gene data show CDR1 as MNHEY and CDR2 as SVGEGT. V shed 2 bases and J 3 bases; nucleotides not matched to a gene: 8. The CDR3 runs 16 residues. In DNA, the CDR3 is TGTGCCAGCAGTTACGTTGCAGGGGGCGTAGACACTGAAGCTTTCTTT. Translated, it gives CASSYVAGGVDTEAFF.

The V call is TRBV3-1 (or the pseudogene TRBV3-2), the J call TRBJ2-5, with 7 bases identical to TRBD1. Germline CDR1 LGHDT, CDR2 YNNKEL (reference sequence). The CDR3 extends over 15 amino acids. V shed 5 bases, J shed 1 base, and the junction held 7 bases outside the gene matches. CDR3 in DNA: TGTGCCAGCAGCTCTAGAGGGACAGCCCAAGAGACCCAGTACTTC. It yields the protein CASSSRGTAQETQYF.

As for this clone: At the DNA level, this CDR3 is encoded by other sequences in the same sample as well. The genes are TRBV2 and TRBJ1-1, with D possibly matching TRBD1 (6 bases). Germline V gene sequence: CDR1 SNHLY, CDR2 FYNNEI. V was trimmed by 9 bases and J by 0 bases, leaving 8 bases between them. The length of the CDR3 is 12 residues. The CDR3 sequence: CARGQMNTEAFF. CDR3 DNA sequence: TGTGCCAGGGGACAAATGAACACTGAAGCTTTCTTT.

The chain couples TRBV7-9 to TRBJ1-6, with a tentative D call TRBD1 (5 bases). Trimming took 4 bases from V and 7 from J, leaving 11 bases between them. Germline V lookup: CDR1 SEHNR, CDR2 FQNEAQ (reference sequence). This CDR3 is built from 14 residues. CDR3 DNA sequence: TGTGCCAGCAGCTCCACGGGGCCCAATTCACCCCTCCACTTT. Translating gives CASSSTGPNSPLHF.

The V and J genes are TRBV19 and TRBJ1-5; D uncertain. There are 13 residues in the CDR3. With 3 bases removed from V and 3 bases from J, the gap between germline ends came to 6 bases. Germline V gene lookup returns CDR1 LNHDA and CDR2 SQIVND (reference sequence). Here the CDR3 reads CASSINDNQPQHF. As DNA, the CDR3 is TGTGCCAGTAGTATTAATGACAATCAGCCCCAGCATTTT.

The J gene is TRBJ1-6, the V gene TRBV7-9, with D possibly TRBD1 on 6 matching bases. Trimming cost V 2 bases and J 10 bases, with 15 bases left between them. This CDR3 contains 15 residues. In germline, CDR1 is SEHNR, CDR2 FQNEAQ (reference sequence). This chain's CDR3 is CASSLPPRGGSPLHF. Written as DNA, the CDR3 is TGTGCCAGCAGCTTACCCCCCAGGGGAGGGTCACCCCTCCACTTT.

The CDR3 is CASSPPPGPYEQYF. Written as DNA, the CDR3 is TGTGCCAGCTCACCACCGCCAGGCCCCTACGAGCAGTACTTC. This chain uses TRBV18 with TRBJ2-7; the D is unclear. The CDR3 is 14 amino acids. CDR1 KGHSH and CDR2 LQKENI come from the germline V gene. Trimming cost V 0 bases and J 2 bases, with 8 bases left between them.

This chain uses TRBV28 with TRBJ2-7; 8 positions agree with TRBD2. CDR1 and CDR2 from the germline V gene are MDHEN and SYDVKM. This CDR3 spans 15 amino acids. V was clipped by 4 bases and J by 5 bases; unmatched bases: 10. CDR3 sequence reads: CASSSRTSSWNEQYF. In DNA form, the CDR3 reads TGTGCCAGCAGTTCAAGGACTAGCAGTTGGAACGAGCAGTACTTC.

The gene calls are TRBV11-2 and TRBJ2-1; possible D gene TRBD1, 6 bases. The germline gives CDR1 SGHAT, CDR2 FQNNGV. The CDR3 runs 14 residues. V was trimmed by 0 bases and J by 4 bases, leaving 7 bases between them. The CDR3 DNA reads TGTGCCAGCAGCTTAGAGGGACAATACAATGAGCAGTTCTTC. It encodes CASSLEGQYNEQFF.

The chain uses TRBV19 and TRBJ1-1; D unclear. From germline, CDR1 is LNHDA and CDR2 SQIVND (reference sequence). The CDR3 has 14 amino acids. V shed 3 bases and J shed 2 bases, with 10 bases lying between them. The chain's CDR3 is CASSIQGHNTEAFF. The CDR3 DNA reads as TGTGCCAGTAGTATTCAAGGGCATAACACTGAAGCTTTCTTT.

The rearrangement links TRBV30 to TRBJ2-3; no definite D call. CDR1 is GTSNPN, CDR2 SVGIG, per germline (reference sequence). The CDR3 contains 13 residues. Trimming left V 2 bases short and J 1 base short, with 7 bases between. CDR3 loop: CAWSPKRTDTQYF. CDR3 DNA: TGTGCCTGGAGTCCCAAGCGCACAGATACGCAGTATTTT.

The chain links TRBV19 to TRBJ1-5, with D possibly TRBD1 on 6 matching bases. Germline V gives CDR1 LNHDA, CDR2 SQIVND (reference sequence). The CDR3 loop spans 17 amino acids. V shed 4 bases and J shed 2 bases, with 18 bases lying between them. The CDR3 coding sequence is TGTGCCAGTAGTAAGAGGGGGACTAGAGAAGGCAATCAGCCCCAGCATTTT. It is translated as CASSKRGTREGNQPQHF. Complete variable domain (other parts from reference TRBV19 and TRBJ1-5): DGGITQSPKYLFRKEGQNVTLSCEQNLNHDAMYWYRQDPGQGLRLIYYSQIVNDFQKGDIAEGYSVSREKKESFPLTVTSAQKNPTAFYLCASSKRGTREGNQPQHFGDGTRLSIL.

This chain connects TRBV10-2 to TRBJ1-2; possible D gene TRBD1, 6 bases. CDR1 WSHSY and CDR2 SAAADI come from the germline V gene. V lost 7 bases and J lost 2, with 11 bases in between. This CDR3 has 13 residues. The CDR3 protein is CASMAGVNYGYTF. In DNA, the CDR3 is TGCGCCAGCATGGCAGGGGTGAACTATGGCTACACCTTC.